This entry concerns a single T cell receptor (beta chain). TCRdb keeps only in-frame clones here, not all; method: immunoSEQ multiplex PCR. The top ten hold roughly 4% of the sample, which has about 350,000 clones, roughly 89% seen once. Trimming took off 5 bases at V and 4 bases at J, with 14 bases between the two ends. Germline assignment: CDR1 MNHEY and CDR2 SVGAGI. The CDR3 is 14 amino acids. The data were obtained in a study of blood T cell repertoires in COVID-19. Material: peripheral blood. The chain combines TRBV6-5 with TRBJ1-2, with a weak D call TRBD1 (5 bases). The TCR comes from a woman aged 55-70 years with COVID-19, enrolled during active disease. CDR3 amino acids: CASSPPGGGYGYTF. In DNA, the CDR3 is TGTGCCAGCAGTCCCCCGGGGGGGGGCTATGGCTACACCTTC.